These 14 T cell receptor beta chains share one sample of origin, sequenced in a study of T cells in Graves' hyperthyroidism and ophthalmopathy. Amplification yielded TCR beta CDR3 regions, with RNA transcripts as the source. The TCR CDR3 first-round RT-PCR relied on the HTBI primer set. TCRdb redid the calling of the multiplex PCR reads with MiXCR, one entry per CDR3 protein. The sample has about 300,000 distinct CDR3 sequences, roughly 15% seen once. The material sequenced was blood. The receptors stem from a man in his thirties or forties with Graves' hyperthyroidism.

The J gene is TRBJ1-2, the V gene TRBV28; 9 positions match TRBD1. The CDR3 runs 15 residues. With V trimmed by 4 bases and J by 8 bases, 11 bases remained unmatched. CDR1 and CDR2 (germline): MDHEN, SYDVKM. DNA for the CDR3: TGTGCCAGCAGTTCACACACAGGGGGCGAGGACGGCTACACCTTC. Protein: CASSSHTGGEDGYTF.

This clonotype was counted at least ten times. The DNA of the CDR3 is TGTGCCAGCAGTCTACTGCTGGTCCAGGCGGGGGACACCGGGGAGCTGTTTTTT. It is translated as CASSLLLVQAGDTGELFF. The chain couples TRBV2 to TRBJ2-2; 7 bases line up with TRBD2. The germline V gene has CDR1 SNHLY and CDR2 FYNNEI. Trimming removed 5 bases from V and 3 bases from J; junction bases left unmatched: 15. This CDR3 has 18 residues.

V and J are TRBV28 and TRBJ1-2; no reliable D call. V was trimmed by 6 bases and J by 6 bases, leaving 23 bases between them. This CDR3 is 16 amino acids long. Germline V lookup: CDR1 MDHEN, CDR2 SYDVKM. CDR3 coding DNA: TGTGCCAGCAGACGTGGACCCGGACCCGTGGGCCATGGCTACACCTTC. Translation gives CASRRGPGPVGHGYTF.

This chain uses TRBV7-3 with TRBJ2-3; 8 nucleotides agree with TRBD1. V lost 3 bases to trimming and J lost 0 bases; unmatched junction nucleotides: 5. The CDR3 extends over 16 amino acids. Germline lookup yields CDR1 SGHTA and CDR2 FQGTGA. CDR3 loop: CASSLAGTGSTDTQYF. CDR3 in DNA: TGTGCCAGCAGCTTGGCCGGGACAGGTAGCACAGATACGCAGTATTTT. Full variable domain (missing parts from reference TRBV7-3 and TRBJ2-3): GAGVSQTPSNKVTEKGKYVELRCDPISGHTALYWYRQSLGQGPEFLIYFQGTGAADDSGLPNDRFFAVRPEGSVSTLKIQRTERGDSAVYLCASSLAGTGSTDTQYFGPGTRLTVL.

This clonotype was seen repeatedly, ten times or more. This chain connects TRBV2 to TRBJ1-1; 10 bases are shared with TRBD1. The germline V gene encodes CDR1 SNHLY and CDR2 FYNNEI. V lost 7 bases, J lost 3 bases, and 8 bases stayed unmatched. The length of the CDR3 is 15 residues. CDR3 DNA: TGTGCCAGCAAAGACGACAGGGGGCCTTACACTGAAGCTTTCTTT. Encoded protein: CASKDDRGPYTEAFF.

This clonotype was seen ten or more times. CDR3 protein: CASSGQWADTQYF. In DNA, the CDR3 is TGTGCTTCCTCGGGACAGTGGGCAGATACGCAGTATTTT. The V and J genes are TRBV27 and TRBJ2-3, with 7 bases lining up with TRBD1. CDR1 and CDR2 from the germline V gene are MNHEY and SMNVEV (reference sequence). The CDR3 is 13 residues long.

This clonotype has more than one count but fewer than ten. The J gene is TRBJ2-1, the V gene TRBV25-1; 14 bases fit TRBD2. From germline, CDR1 is MGHDK and CDR2 SYGVNS. With 5 bases clipped from V and 8 bases from J, the junction kept 5 bases outside the gene matches. CDR3 length: 15 amino acids. The CDR3 sequence: CASSKPGLAGDEQFF. The CDR3 nucleotides are TGTGCCAGCAGTAAACCGGGACTAGCGGGAGATGAGCAGTTCTTC. The whole variable domain, filled in from reference TRBV25-1 and TRBJ2-1, reads EADIYQTPRYLVIGTGKKITLECSQTMGHDKMYWYQQDPGMELHLIHYSYGVNSTEKGDLSSESTVSRIRTEHFPLTLESARPSHTSQYLCASSKPGLAGDEQFFGPGTRLTVL.

This clonotype was counted many times. The chain is built from TRBV12-3 or TRBV12-4 and TRBJ1-1; D not certain. The V and J ends lost 5 bases and 5 bases respectively, with 12 bases between them. The CDR3 length is 13 residues. The CDR3 coding sequence is TGTGCCAGCAGTCCGCTGGTCGGGACTGAAGCTTTCTTT. It yields the protein CASSPLVGTEAFF.

In its sample, this clonotype was seen many times. V gene TRBV11-3 combines with J gene TRBJ2-3, with D unresolved. Germline-derived CDR1 and CDR2 are SGHNT and YENEEA. V lost 5 bases and J lost 7, with 22 bases in between. There are 16 residues in the CDR3. The CDR3 sequence: CASSPIGQTPTNTQYF. Here the CDR3 DNA reads TGTGCCAGCAGCCCAATCGGCCAGACCCCCACGAATACGCAGTATTTT. The variable domain in full, completed from reference TRBV11-3 and TRBJ2-3, reads EAGVVQSPRYKIIEKKQPVAFWCNPISGHNTLYWYLQNLGQGPELLIRYENEEAVDDSQLPKDRFSAERLKGVDSTLKIQPAELGDSAVYLCASSPIGQTPTNTQYFGPGTRLTVL.

In its sample, this clonotype was seen a few times. The chain joins TRBV27 to TRBJ2-2, with D possibly being TRBD2 (5 bases). The CDR3 is made up of 17 amino acids. Germline V gene lookup returns CDR1 MNHEY and CDR2 SMNVEV (reference sequence). With 3 bases removed from V and 0 bases from J, the gap between germline ends came to 14 bases. The CDR3 nucleotides are TGTGCCAGCAGTTTTTTACAGCGGTACGCGAACACCGGGGAGCTGTTTTTT. Translation gives CASSFLQRYANTGELFF.

This sequence joins TRBV6-1 and TRBJ2-6; D gene uncertain. Trimming took off 3 bases at V and 3 bases at J, with 6 bases between the two ends. Looked up from germline, CDR1 is MNHNS and CDR2 is SASEGT. This CDR3 spans 14 amino acids. CDR3 coding DNA: TGTGCCAGCAGTGACCCCGTTGGGGCCAACGTCCTGACTTTC. Translation: CASSDPVGANVLTF.

This clonotype was seen repeatedly, ten times or more. The chain has TRBV15 and TRBJ2-7; no clear D gene. Between the trimmed V and J ends, which lost 0 bases and 5 bases, there was a span of 14 bases. Per the germline V gene, CDR1 is LNHNV and CDR2 is YYDKDF (reference sequence). The CDR3 sequence is 15 residues long. CDR3 sequence: CATSRDAAPWDEQYF. CDR3 DNA sequence: TGTGCCACCAGCAGAGATGCCGCCCCCTGGGACGAGCAGTACTTC. Full variable domain (remainder filled in from reference TRBV15 and TRBJ2-7): DAMVIQNPRYQVTQFGKPVTLSCSQTLNHNVMYWYQQKSSQAPKLLFHYYDKDFNNEADTPDNFQSRRPNTSFCFLDIRSPGLGDTAMYLCATSRDAAPWDEQYFGPGTRLTVT.

This sequence joins TRBV28 and TRBJ2-5; D is unclear. Trimming stripped 6 bases from V and 4 bases from J, with 9 bases between. The CDR3 covers 12 residues. The germline CDR1 and CDR2 sequences are MDHEN and SYDVKM. The chain's CDR3 is CASSDGRETQYF. The DNA of the CDR3 is TGTGCCAGCAGCGACGGTAGAGAGACCCAGTACTTC.

The chain joins TRBV18 to TRBJ2-6, with 8 nucleotides matching TRBD2. CDR3 length: 18 amino acids. Trimming cost V 3 bases and J 1 base; bases outside gene matches: 8. Germline-derived CDR1 and CDR2 are KGHSH and LQKENI. CDR3 coding DNA: TGTGCCAGCTCACCGCCGGGACTAGATTTATCTGGGGCCAACGTCCTGACTTTC. Amino acid sequence: CASSPPGLDLSGANVLTF.